This T cell receptor (beta chain) appears in the sequencing data of a study of blood T cells in healthy people across ages. After removal of 4 bases from V and 7 bases from J, the junction contained 8 bases not matched to a gene. This CDR3 is built from 15 residues. Germline CDR1 is SNHLY and CDR2 is FYNNEI. The authors ran a second PCR of about 7 to 11 cycles using a sample-barcoded 5' primer and a J-beta primer mix. TCRdb passed the 5' RACE reads through MiXCR, listing each CDR3 protein once. Of some 900,000 distinct CDR3 sequences listed, around 48% are singletons. The sequence came from a young man in good health. The rearrangement links TRBV2 to TRBJ1-4; 8 bases align to TRBD1. Material: blood. DNA for the CDR3: TGTGCCAGCAGTGTCGGCAGGGGGCAACGTGAAAAACTGTTTTTT. This translates into CASSVGRGQREKLFF.